This entry concerns a single TCR beta chain. The antigen is not known. Clones were read by immunoSEQ multiplex PCR, and TCRdb kept only the in-frame ones, dropping some. The table lists about 54,000 clones, over 80% of them singletons. This record belongs to a study of T cells in localized non-small cell lung cancer. General study findings and limits: Sequencing was restricted to one tumor region; therefore, heterogeneity remains possible. Adjacent lung was found to contain a median about 62 of the top 100 tumor clones. The study found T cell clonality highest in uninvolved adjacent lung, above tumor. Elevated circulating T cell density in blood was associated with longer overall survival.

This clonotype was obtained from a female donor aged 60 or older with stage II squamous cell lung carcinoma. Sequenced here: peripheral blood, sampled before any cancer treatment.

CDR3 protein: CASSLATGFRYGYTF. CDR3 bases: TGTGCCAGCAGCTTAGCGACAGGGTTTAGGTATGGCTACACCTTC. The chain uses TRBV11-2 and TRBJ1-2; 7 bases agree with TRBD1. This CDR3 has 15 amino acids. Germline CDR1 is SGHAT and CDR2 is FQNNGV. Trimming took 1 base from V and 5 from J; bases not matched to a gene: 7.